The table lists the clone carrying this T cell receptor beta chain with a few counts. Profiled with immunoSEQ multiplex PCR; TCRdb holds only in-frame clones, not every one. Among about 160,000 clones listed, more than 65% were seen once. The sample belongs to a study of blood T cell repertoires in COVID-19. The CDR3 consists of 17 residues. V dropped 1 base and J dropped 0 bases, with 13 bases sitting between them. This TCR was sampled from an elderly woman with active or convalescent COVID-19. V gene TRBV23-1 combines with J gene TRBJ1-5; no reliable D call. TRBV23-1 counts as an open reading frame of uncertain function. Input material: peripheral blood. In nucleotides, the CDR3 is TGCGCCAGCAGTCAATGCGGCCCCAACTATAGCAATCAGCCCCAGCATTTT. Its protein product is CASSQCGPNYSNQPQHF.